This TCR beta chain was sequenced during a study of OX40 agonist ivuxolimab in advanced cancers. Germline V CDR1 and CDR2: SGDLS, YYNGEE. The CDR3 has 21 amino acids. The V gene end was trimmed by 4 bases and the J gene end by 0 bases; junction bases not matched to a gene: 17. Study results and limitations: Normalized expansion of T-cell clones was also low for some nonresponders.

Method: immunoSEQ multiplex PCR; TCRdb's copy keeps in-frame clones and lacks some. The sample includes fewer than 65,000 clones, roughly nine tenths of them seen just once. Regarding this clone: What it recognizes is unknown.

The rearrangement uses TRBV9 and TRBJ2-2, with TRBD1 matching 11 bases. The material sequenced was CD4+ or CD8+ T cells sorted from blood, taken in a trial of the OX40 agonist ivuxolimab. This sequence was found in an adult with an advanced solid tumor such as melanoma, head and neck, liver or kidney cancer. The CDR3 sequence is CASSPQGRTGGFSSNTGELFF. In DNA, the CDR3 is TGTGCCAGCAGCCCCCAAGGGAGGACAGGGGGCTTCTCGTCGAACACCGGGGAGCTGTTTTTT.